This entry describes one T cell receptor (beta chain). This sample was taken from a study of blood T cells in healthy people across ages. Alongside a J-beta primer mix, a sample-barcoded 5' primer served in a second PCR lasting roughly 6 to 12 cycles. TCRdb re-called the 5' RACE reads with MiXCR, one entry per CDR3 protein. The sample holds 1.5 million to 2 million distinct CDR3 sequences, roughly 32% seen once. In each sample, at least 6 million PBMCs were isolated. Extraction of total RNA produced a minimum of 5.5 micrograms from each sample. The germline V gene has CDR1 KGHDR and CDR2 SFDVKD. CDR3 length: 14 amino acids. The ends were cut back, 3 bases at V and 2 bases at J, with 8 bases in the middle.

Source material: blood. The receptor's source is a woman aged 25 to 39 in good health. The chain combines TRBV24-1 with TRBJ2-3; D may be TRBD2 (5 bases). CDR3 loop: CATSDLDFTDTQYF. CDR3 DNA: TGTGCCACCAGTGATCTGGACTTCACAGATACGCAGTATTTT.